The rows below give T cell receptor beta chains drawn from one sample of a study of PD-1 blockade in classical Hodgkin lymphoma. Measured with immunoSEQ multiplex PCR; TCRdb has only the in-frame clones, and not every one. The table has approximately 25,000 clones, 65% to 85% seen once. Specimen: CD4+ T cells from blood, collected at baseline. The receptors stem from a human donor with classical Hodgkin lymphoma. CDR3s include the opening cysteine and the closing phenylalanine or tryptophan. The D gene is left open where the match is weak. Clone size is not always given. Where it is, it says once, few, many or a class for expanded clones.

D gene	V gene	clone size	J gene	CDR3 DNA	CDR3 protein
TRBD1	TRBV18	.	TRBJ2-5	TGTGCCAGCTCACCACCGCTAGGACAGGGTCAAGAGACCCAGTACTTC	CASSPPLGQGQETQYF
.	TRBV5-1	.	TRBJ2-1	TGCGCCAGCAGCTTGGGGACACACCTGGACAATGAGCAGTTCTTC	CASSLGTHLDNEQFF
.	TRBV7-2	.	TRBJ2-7	TGTGCCAGCAGCTTAGGGGGTTACGGGGAGCAGTACTTC	CASSLGGYGEQYF
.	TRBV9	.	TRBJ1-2	TGTGCCAGCAGCGCACAAGCAGGGTTCCTCCGGGGTGGCTACACCTTC	CASSAQAGFLRGGYTF
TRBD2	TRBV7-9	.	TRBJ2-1	TGTGCCAGCAGCCACCGGGGGGGCGCCGAGAATGAGCAGTTCTTC	CASSHRGGAENEQFF
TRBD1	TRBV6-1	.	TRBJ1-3	TGTGCCAGCAGTGGGGGACAGGGGGCGAGAAACACCATATATTTT	CASSGGQGARNTIYF
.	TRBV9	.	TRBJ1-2	TGTGCCAGCAGCGTCGCACAGGAACCCTACACCTTC	CASSVAQEPYTF
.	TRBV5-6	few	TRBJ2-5	TGTGCCAGCACCTCGTATCGGGGCTATGAGACCCAGTACTTC	CASTSYRGYETQYF
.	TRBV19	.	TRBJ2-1	TGTGCCAGTAGTACGCTTCAAGGAGCCTACAATGAGCAGTTCTTC	CASSTLQGAYNEQFF
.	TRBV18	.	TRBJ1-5	TGTGCCAGCTCACCCGGCCGGGGGACGGGCTCTGGGCCCCAGCATTTT	CASSPGRGTGSGPQHF
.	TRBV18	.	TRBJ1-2	TGTGCCAGCTCACCATTATCTAATCGGGGCTACACCTTC	CASSPLSNRGYTF
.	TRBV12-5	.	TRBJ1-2	TGTGCTAGTGGAACCCTCGCGGGGATCCATAACTATGGCTACACCTTC	CASGTLAGIHNYGYTF
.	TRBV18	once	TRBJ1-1	TGTGCCAGCTCATCGTCTGTGTTTCGTGGGAACACTGAAGCTTTCTTT	CASSSSVFRGNTEAFF
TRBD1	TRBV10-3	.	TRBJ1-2	TGTGCCATCAGTGGACAGGGGCTGGACTATGGCTACACCTTC	CAISGQGLDYGYTF
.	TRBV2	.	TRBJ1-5	TGTGCCAGCAGTGAAGACAGCGGCTATCAGCCCCAGCATTTT	CASSEDSGYQPQHF
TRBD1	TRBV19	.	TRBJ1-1	TGTGCCAGTACCTTAGACAGGGCCACTGAAGCTTTCTTT	CASTLDRATEAFF
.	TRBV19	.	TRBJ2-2	TGTGCCAGTAGTAACGGCCGGAACACCGGGGAGCTGTTTTTT	CASSNGRNTGELFF
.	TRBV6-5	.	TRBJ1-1	TGTGCCAGCAGTTACGGGGGGATGAACACTGAAGCTTTCTTT	CASSYGGMNTEAFF
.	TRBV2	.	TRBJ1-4	TGTGCCAGCAGTGAAATCGGGACTCAGAATGAAAAACTGTTTTTT	CASSEIGTQNEKLFF
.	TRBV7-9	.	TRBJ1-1	TGTGCCAGCGGAATGGAACCCCCCAACACTGAAGCTTTCTTT	CASGMEPPNTEAFF
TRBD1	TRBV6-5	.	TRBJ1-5	TGTGCCAGCAGGATAGGACAGGGTAGCCAGCCCCAGCATTTT	CASRIGQGSQPQHF
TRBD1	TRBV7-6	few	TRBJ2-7	TGTGCCAGCAGCTTACGCGACAGGGGGGACGAGCAGTACTTC	CASSLRDRGDEQYF
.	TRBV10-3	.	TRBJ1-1	TGTGCCATCAGCCCCCGAGGAGGAGACACTGAAGCTTTCTTT	CAISPRGGDTEAFF
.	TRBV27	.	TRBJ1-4	TGTGCCAGCAGTGAGTCAGTAACTACCGGGCCCGAAGGTGAAAAACTGTTTTTT	CASSESVTTGPEGEKLFF
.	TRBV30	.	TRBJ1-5	TGTGCCTGGAGTGTAGGGGCAGGGAGACAGCCCCAGCATTTT	CAWSVGAGRQPQHF
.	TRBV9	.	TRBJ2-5	TGTGCCAGCAGCGTAGCTGAATGGGAGACCCAGTACTTC	CASSVAEWETQYF
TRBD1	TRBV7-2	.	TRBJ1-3	TGTGCCAGCAGTCAGACAGGGGGCTCTGGAAACACCATATATTTT	CASSQTGGSGNTIYF
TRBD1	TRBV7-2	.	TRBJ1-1	TGTGCCAGCAGCCGAATGACAGGGGGGAACACTGAAGCTTTCTTT	CASSRMTGGNTEAFF
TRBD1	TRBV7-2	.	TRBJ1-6	TGTGCCAGCAGCATCAGGGGACAGAATAATTCACCCCTCCACTTT	CASSIRGQNNSPLHF
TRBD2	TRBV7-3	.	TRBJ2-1	TGTGCCAGCAGCGCTTCTGGGACTAGCGGTGGTGAGCAGTTCTTC	CASSASGTSGGEQFF
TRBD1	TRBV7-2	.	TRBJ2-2	TGTGCCAGCAGCTTTGGGACAGACACCGGGGAGCTGTTTTTT	CASSFGTDTGELFF
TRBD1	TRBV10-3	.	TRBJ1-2	TGTGCCATCAGTCCCTTAGGGACAGGTTATGGCTACACCTTC	CAISPLGTGYGYTF
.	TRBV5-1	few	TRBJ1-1	TGCGCCAGCAGCTTGGCCAAATTCGGGGCTACAAGTCGCCAGCGGGCTTTCTTT	CASSLAKFGATSRQRAFF
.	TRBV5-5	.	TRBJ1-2	TGTGCCAGCAGCTCACACTATGGCTACACCTTC	CASSSHYGYTF
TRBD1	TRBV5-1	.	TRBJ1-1	TGCGCCAGCCGACAGGGGGAGGGCACTGAAGCTTTCTTT	CASRQGEGTEAFF
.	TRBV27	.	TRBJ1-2	TGTGCCAGCAGTTTACGAGAAGGGGTTTATGGCTACACCTTC	CASSLREGVYGYTF
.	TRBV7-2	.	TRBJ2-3	TGTGCCAGCAGCTTAGGACTCCGAGATACGCAGTATTTT	CASSLGLRDTQYF
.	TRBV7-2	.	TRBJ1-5	TGTGCCAGCAGCTTATGGGGTGCCAGCAATCAGCCCCAGCATTTT	CASSLWGASNQPQHF
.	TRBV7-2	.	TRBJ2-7	TGTGCCAGCAGCTCCGGCAATTACTACGAGCAGTACTTC	CASSSGNYYEQYF
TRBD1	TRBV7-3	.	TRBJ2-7	TGTGCCAGCAGACGACGACAGGGGAGGAATGAGTTGAGAAGGCAGTACTTC	CASRRRQGRNELRRQYF
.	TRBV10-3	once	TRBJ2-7	TGTGCCATCAGTGATGCCTACGAGCAGTACTTC	CAISDAYEQYF
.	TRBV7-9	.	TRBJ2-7	TGTGCCGTAGGGGGAGGGAACTTTACCTACGAGCAGTACTTC	CAVGGGNFTYEQYF
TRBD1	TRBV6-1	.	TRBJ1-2	TGTGCCAGCAGTGAAGCTTCAGGGGGCTATGGCTACACCTTC	CASSEASGGYGYTF
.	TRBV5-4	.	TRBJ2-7	TGTGCCAGCAGCTCACAGGGATTTGGGTACGAGCAGTACTTC	CASSSQGFGYEQYF
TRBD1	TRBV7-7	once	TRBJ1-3	TGTGCTAGCAGCCCGGACAGGGGGGCTGGAAACACCATATATTTT	CASSPDRGAGNTIYF
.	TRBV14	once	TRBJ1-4	TGTGCCAGCAGCCAATACTATGCAACTAATGAAAAACTGTTTTTT	CASSQYYATNEKLFF
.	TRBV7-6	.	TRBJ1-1	TGTGCCAGCAGTGCTCAGGGGAACACTGAAGCTTTCTTT	CASSAQGNTEAFF
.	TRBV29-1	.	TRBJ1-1	TGCAGCGTCGTGGCGAACACTGAAGCTTTCTTT	CSVVANTEAFF
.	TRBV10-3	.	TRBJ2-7	TGTGCCATCACTCCCGGGGCGACTTCCTACGAGCAGTACTTC	CAITPGATSYEQYF